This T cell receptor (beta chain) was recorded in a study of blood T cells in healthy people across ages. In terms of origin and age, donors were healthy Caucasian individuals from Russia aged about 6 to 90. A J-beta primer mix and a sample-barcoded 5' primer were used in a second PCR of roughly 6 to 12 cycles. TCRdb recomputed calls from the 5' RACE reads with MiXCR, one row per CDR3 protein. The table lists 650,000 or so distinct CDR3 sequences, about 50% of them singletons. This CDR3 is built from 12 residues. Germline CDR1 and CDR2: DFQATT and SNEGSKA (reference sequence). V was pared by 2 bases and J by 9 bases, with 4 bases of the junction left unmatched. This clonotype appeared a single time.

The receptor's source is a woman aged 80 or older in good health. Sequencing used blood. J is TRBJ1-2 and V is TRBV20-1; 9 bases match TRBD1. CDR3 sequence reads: CSARRTGERYTF. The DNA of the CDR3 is TGCAGTGCTAGAAGGACAGGGGAACGCTACACCTTC.